The rows below give T cell receptor beta chains drawn from one sample of a study of shared clonotypes between healthy human individuals. Method: immunoSEQ multiplex PCR; TCRdb's copy keeps in-frame clones and lacks some. The data hold around 1.9 million clones, with 80% to 95% observed a single time. Sequences were obtained from naive CD8+ T cells from PBMCs. These TCRs come from a man aged 18 to 30 in good health. Some clones in this sample may be carry-over from other donors' samples. Both conserved end residues are part of each CDR3.

j_call v_call cdr3_aa
TRBJ1-3 TRBV5-3 CARSFPPGGNTIYF
TRBJ2-1 TRBV6-6 CATWGGKGEQFF
TRBJ2-7 TRBV29-1 CSVEVGLPAYEQYF
TRBJ2-7 TRBV27 CASTSGNEQYF
TRBJ2-7 TRBV13 CASSLMGNPYEQYF
TRBJ2-1 TRBV27 CASSFWGNEQFF
TRBJ2-1 TRBV29-1 CSDRSGGEQFF
TRBJ2-1 TRBV5-4 CASSSLPRDRGDNEQFF
TRBJ2-7 TRBV27 CASTWGTGAEQYF
TRBJ2-5 TRBV29-1 CSGIRPPLDSYQETQYF
TRBJ1-4 TRBV6-5 CASSDRATSNEKLFF
TRBJ1-5 TRBV4-1 CASSPEGGGQPQHF
TRBJ2-3 TRBV27 CASSLLDRSTDTQYF
TRBJ2-7 TRBV27 CASSPLGTGPYEQYF
TRBJ2-1 TRBV15 CATSTPGSADEQFF
TRBJ2-5 TRBV10-3 CAISEAGTGRETQYF
TRBJ1-1 TRBV6-5 CASSPSRVGPEAFF
TRBJ2-3 TRBV11-2 CASSLRDSSTDTQYF
TRBJ2-2 TRBV27 CASSLQVAGKGAGELFF
TRBJ1-5 TRBV30 CAWSNPGNQPQHF
TRBJ2-1 TRBV6-6 CASSDSGGSSYNEQFF
TRBJ1-2 TRBV29-1 CSVLTGDNPNYGYTF
TRBJ1-1 TRBV6-5 CASSYHSAAEAFF
TRBJ2-3 TRBV2 CASSVEGATDTQYF
TRBJ1-5 TRBV2 CASRRTGASNQPQHF
TRBJ1-6 TRBV27 CASLSARAGAYNSPLHF
TRBJ2-1 TRBV27 CASSFGWSSGSRDEQFF
TRBJ2-6 TRBV9 CASSLPKTGSGANVLTF
TRBJ2-3 TRBV7-9 CASSFLVAGSTDTQYF
TRBJ2-2 TRBV5-5 CASSYRVTGELFF
TRBJ1-1 TRBV5-6 CASSSTGGRTEAFF
TRBJ2-1 TRBV28 CASSLSLGGLWNEQFF
TRBJ2-2 TRBV9 CASSVVPTTGELFF
TRBJ1-1 TRBV21-1 CASSKALGPGQPNTEAFF
TRBJ2-2 TRBV4-2 CASSPPGGGRFPNTGELFF
TRBJ1-1 TRBV7-9 CASSPRGRGSTEAFF
TRBJ2-1 TRBV5-1 CASSLLATGAYNEQFF
TRBJ2-7 TRBV4-1 CASSPAEATGEYEQYF
TRBJ2-5 TRBV27 CASSSAGLDRPAVETQYF
TRBJ2-1 TRBV28 CASRPHRAEQFF
TRBJ1-2 TRBV4-3 CASSQVGDRAYGYTF
TRBJ2-2 TRBV11-2 CASSSPGAGGWSTGELFF
TRBJ1-3 TRBV7-9 CASSAGLPPAGNTIYF
TRBJ1-1 TRBV6-5 CASSYLLQGSTEAFF
TRBJ2-7 TRBV5-4 CASSLVAGLRREQYF
TRBJ2-3 TRBV5-3 CARSLAGSGADTQYF